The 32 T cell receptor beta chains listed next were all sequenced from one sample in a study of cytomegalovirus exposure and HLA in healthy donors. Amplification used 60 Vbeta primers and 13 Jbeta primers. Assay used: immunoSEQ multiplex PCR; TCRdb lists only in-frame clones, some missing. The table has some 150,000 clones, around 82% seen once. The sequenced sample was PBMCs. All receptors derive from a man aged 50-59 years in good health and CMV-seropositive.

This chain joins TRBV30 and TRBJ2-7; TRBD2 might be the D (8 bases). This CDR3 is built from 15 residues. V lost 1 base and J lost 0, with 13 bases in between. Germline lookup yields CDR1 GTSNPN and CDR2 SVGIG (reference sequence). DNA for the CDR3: TGTGCCTGGAGTGCCGGGGGGGACAGCTCCTACGAGCAGTACTTC. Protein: CAWSAGGDSSYEQYF.

The CDR3 region has the DNA TGTGCCAGCAGTTTAGGAGGGGCAACTAATGAAAAACTGTTTTTT. Encoded protein: CASSLGGATNEKLFF. The rearrangement links TRBV28 to TRBJ1-4; perhaps TRBD1 as D (5 bases). Per the germline V gene, CDR1 is MDHEN and CDR2 is SYDVKM. The CDR3 extends over 15 amino acids. The V and J ends lost 2 bases and 0 bases respectively, with 7 bases between them.

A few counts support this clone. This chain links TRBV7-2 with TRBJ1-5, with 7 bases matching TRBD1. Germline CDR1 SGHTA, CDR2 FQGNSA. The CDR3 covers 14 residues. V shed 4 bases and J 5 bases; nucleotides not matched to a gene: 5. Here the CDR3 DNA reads TGTGCCAGCAGCTCCTCAGGACAGGATCAGCCCCAGCATTTT. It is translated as CASSSSGQDQPQHF.

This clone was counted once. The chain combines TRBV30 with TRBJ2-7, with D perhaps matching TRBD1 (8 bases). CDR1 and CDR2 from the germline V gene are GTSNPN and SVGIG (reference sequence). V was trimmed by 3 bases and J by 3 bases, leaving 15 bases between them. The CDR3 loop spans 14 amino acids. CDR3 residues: CAWSGGTGRYEQYF. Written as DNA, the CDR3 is TGTGCCTGGAGCGGGGGGACAGGACGCTACGAGCAGTACTTC.

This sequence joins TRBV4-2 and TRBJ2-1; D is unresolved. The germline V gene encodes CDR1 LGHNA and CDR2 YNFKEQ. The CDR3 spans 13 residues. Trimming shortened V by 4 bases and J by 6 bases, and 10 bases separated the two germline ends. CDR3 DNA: TGTGCCAGCAGCCTACAAGAACCCAATGAGCAGTTCTTC. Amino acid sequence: CASSLQEPNEQFF.

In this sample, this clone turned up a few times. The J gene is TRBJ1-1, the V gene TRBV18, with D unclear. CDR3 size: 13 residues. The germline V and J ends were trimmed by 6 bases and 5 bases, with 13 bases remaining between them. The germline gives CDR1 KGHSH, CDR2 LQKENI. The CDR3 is CASSLGRGTEAFF. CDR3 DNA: TGTGCCAGCTCCTTAGGGCGGGGAACTGAAGCTTTCTTT.

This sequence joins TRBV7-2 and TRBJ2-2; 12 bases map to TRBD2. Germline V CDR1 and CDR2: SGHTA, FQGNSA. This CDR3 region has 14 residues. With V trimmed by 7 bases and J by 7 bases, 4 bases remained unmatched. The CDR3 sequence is CASTPSGGGGELFF. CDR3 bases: TGTGCCAGCACCCCTAGCGGGGGGGGCGGGGAGCTGTTTTTT. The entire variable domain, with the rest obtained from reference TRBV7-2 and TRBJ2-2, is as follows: GAGVSQSPSNKVTEKGKDVELRCDPISGHTALYWYRQSLGQGLEFLIYFQGNSAPDKSGLPSDRFSAERTGGSVSTLTIQRTQQEDSAVYLCASTPSGGGGELFFGEGSRLTVL.

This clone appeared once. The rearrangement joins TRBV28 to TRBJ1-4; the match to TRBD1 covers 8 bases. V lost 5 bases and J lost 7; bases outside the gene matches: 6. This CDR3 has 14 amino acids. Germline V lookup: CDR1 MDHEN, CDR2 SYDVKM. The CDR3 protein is CASSPGGASEKLFF. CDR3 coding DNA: TGTGCCAGCAGTCCAGGGGGCGCAAGTGAAAAACTGTTTTTT.

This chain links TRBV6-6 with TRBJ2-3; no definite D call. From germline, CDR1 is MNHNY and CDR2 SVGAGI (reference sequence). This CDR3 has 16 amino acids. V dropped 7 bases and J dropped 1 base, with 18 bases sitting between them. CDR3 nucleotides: TGTGCCAGCACCATCTCAGGTGGTGTCGGCACAGATACGCAGTATTTT. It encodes CASTISGGVGTDTQYF.

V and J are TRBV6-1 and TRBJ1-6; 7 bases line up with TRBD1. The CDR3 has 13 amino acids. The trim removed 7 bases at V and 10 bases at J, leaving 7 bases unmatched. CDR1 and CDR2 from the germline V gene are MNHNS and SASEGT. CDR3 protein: CASTPQGTSPLHF. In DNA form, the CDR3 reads TGTGCCAGCACCCCACAGGGGACATCACCCCTCCACTTT.

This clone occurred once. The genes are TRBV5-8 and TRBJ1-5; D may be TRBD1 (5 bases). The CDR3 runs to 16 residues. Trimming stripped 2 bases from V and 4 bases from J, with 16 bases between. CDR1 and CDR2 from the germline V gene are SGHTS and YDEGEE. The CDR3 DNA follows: TGTGCCAGCAGCTTAATAGGGGCCAGCGGGAATCAGCCCCAGCATTTT. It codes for CASSLIGASGNQPQHF.

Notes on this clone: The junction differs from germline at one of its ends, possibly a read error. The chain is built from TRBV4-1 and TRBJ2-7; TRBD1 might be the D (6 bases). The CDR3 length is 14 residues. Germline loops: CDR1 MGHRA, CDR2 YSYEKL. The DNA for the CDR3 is TGCGCCAGCAGCCCGTTCAAAAATGCGGACAGCCGAGACTTC. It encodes CASSPFKNADSRDF.

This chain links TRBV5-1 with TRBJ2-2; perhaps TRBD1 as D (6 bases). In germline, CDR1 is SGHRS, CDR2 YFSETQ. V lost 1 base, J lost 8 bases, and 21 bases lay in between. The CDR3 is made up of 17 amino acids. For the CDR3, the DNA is TGCGCCAGCAGCTTGAATGGGCCCACAGGGCTGTATGGGGAGCTGTTTTTT. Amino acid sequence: CASSLNGPTGLYGELFF.

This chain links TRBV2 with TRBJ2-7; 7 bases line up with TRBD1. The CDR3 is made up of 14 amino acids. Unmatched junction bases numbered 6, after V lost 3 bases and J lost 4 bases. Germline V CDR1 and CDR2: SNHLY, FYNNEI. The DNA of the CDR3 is TGTGCCAGCAGTGATGGGACAGCCAAATACGAGCAGTACTTC. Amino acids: CASSDGTAKYEQYF.

The CDR3 DNA reads TGTGCCATCGACGACAGGGTAGGAACTGAAGCTTTCTTT. It is translated as CAIDDRVGTEAFF. This sequence joins TRBV28 and TRBJ1-1, with 7 bases lining up with TRBD1. J lost 5 bases, V lost 10 bases, and 10 bases had no gene match. The CDR3 is 13 amino acids. CDR1 and CDR2 (germline): MDHEN, SYDVKM. The full variable domain, rest sourced from reference TRBV28 and TRBJ1-1, is DVKVTQSSRYLVKRTGEKVFLECVQDMDHENMFWYRQDPGLGLRLIYFSYDVKMKEKGDIPEGYSVSREKKERFSLILESASTNQTSMYLCAIDDRVGTEAFFGQGTRLTVV.

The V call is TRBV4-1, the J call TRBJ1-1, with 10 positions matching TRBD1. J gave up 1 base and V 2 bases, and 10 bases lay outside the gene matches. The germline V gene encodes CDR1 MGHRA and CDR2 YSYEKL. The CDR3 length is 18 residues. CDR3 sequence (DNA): TGCGCCAGCAGCCAACCCCCCAAGGGACAGGGGTGGAACACTGAAGCTTTCTTT. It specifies CASSQPPKGQGWNTEAFF.

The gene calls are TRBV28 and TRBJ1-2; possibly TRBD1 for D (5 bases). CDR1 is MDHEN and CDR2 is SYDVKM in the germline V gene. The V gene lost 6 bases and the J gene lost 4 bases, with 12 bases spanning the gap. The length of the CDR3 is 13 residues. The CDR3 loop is CASRSGYFYGYTF. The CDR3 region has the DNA TGTGCCAGCAGATCAGGGTATTTCTATGGCTACACCTTC.

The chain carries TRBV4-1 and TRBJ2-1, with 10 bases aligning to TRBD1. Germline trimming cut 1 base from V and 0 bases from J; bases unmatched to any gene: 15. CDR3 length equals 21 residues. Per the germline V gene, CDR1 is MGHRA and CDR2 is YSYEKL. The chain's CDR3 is CASSQVPGDRGYISSYNEQFF. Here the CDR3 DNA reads TGCGCCAGCAGCCAAGTCCCGGGGGACAGGGGATACATAAGCTCCTACAATGAGCAGTTCTTC.

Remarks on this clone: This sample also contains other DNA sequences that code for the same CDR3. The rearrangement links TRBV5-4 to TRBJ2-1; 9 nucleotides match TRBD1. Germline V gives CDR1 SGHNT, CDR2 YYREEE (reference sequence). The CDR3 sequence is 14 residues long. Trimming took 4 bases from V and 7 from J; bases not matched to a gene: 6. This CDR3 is CASSPGQGVNEQFF. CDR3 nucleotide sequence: TGTGCCAGCAGCCCGGGACAGGGAGTTAATGAGCAGTTCTTC.

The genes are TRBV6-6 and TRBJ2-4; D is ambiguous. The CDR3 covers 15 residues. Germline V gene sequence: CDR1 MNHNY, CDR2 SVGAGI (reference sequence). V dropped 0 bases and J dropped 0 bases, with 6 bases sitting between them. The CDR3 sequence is CASSYSGIAKNIQYF. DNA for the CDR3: TGTGCCAGCAGTTACTCGGGCATAGCCAAAAACATTCAGTACTTC.

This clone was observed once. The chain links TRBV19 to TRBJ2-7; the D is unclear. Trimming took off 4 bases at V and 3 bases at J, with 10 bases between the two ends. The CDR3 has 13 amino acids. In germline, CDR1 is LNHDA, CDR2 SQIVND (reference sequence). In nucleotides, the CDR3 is TGTGCCAGTAGTAATTCAGGTGGCTACGAGCAGTACTTC. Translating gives CASSNSGGYEQYF.

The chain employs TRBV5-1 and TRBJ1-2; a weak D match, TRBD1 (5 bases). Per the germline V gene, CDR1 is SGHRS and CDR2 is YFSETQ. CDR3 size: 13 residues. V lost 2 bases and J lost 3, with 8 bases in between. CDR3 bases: TGCGCCAGCAGCTTTGGCAGGGACTATGGCTACACCTTC. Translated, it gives CASSFGRDYGYTF.

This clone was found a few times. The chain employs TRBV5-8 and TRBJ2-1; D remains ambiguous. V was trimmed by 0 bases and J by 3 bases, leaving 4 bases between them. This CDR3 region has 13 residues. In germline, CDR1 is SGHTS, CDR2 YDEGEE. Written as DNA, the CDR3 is TGTGCCAGCAGCTTGGACAGCTACAATGAGCAGTTCTTC. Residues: CASSLDSYNEQFF.

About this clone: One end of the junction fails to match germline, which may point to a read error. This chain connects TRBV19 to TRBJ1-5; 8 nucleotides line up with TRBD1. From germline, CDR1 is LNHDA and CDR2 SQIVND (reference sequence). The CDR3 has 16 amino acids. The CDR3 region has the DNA TGTGCCAGTAGTATAGGTACAGGGGGTGGGGGATCGACCAGGAATTTT. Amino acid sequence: CASSIGTGGGGSTRNF.

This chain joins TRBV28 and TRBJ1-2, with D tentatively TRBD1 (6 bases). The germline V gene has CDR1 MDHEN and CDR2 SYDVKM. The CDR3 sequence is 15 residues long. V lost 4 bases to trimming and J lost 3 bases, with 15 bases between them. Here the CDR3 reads CASSSTQGRDYGYTF. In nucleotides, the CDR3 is TGTGCCAGCAGTTCAACACAGGGTCGGGACTATGGCTACACCTTC.

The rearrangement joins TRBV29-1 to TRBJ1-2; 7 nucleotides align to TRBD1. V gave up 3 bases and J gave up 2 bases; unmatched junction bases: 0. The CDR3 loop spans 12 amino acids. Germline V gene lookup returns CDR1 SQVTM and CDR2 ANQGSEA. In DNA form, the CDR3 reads TGCAGCGTTGAGGACAGGAACTATGGCTACACCTTC. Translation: CSVEDRNYGYTF.

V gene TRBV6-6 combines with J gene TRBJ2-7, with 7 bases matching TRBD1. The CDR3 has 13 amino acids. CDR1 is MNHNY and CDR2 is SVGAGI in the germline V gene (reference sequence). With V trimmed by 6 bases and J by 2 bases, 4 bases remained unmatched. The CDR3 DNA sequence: TGTGCCAGCAGCGCCGGGACAGCCTACGAGCAGTACTTC. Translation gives CASSAGTAYEQYF.

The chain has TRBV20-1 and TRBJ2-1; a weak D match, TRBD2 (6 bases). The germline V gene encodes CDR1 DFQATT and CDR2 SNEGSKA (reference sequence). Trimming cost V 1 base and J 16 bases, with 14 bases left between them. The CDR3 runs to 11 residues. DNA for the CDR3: TGCAGTGCTAGAGTCGACGGGAGTGGATTCTTC. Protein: CSARVDGSGFF.

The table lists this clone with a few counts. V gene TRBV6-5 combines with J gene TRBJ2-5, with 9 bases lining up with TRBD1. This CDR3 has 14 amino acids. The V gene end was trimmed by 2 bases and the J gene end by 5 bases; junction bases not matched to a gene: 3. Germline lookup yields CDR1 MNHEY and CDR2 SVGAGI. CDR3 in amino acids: CASSYGQGSETQYF. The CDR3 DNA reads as TGTGCCAGCAGTTACGGACAGGGGTCCGAGACCCAGTACTTC.

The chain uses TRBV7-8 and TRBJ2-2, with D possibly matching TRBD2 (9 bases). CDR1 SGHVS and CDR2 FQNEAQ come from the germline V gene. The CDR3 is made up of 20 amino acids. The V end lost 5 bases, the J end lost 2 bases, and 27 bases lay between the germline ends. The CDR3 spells CASSQGAGGGASVNTGELFF. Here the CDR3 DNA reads TGTGCCAGCAGCCAGGGGGCGGGCGGGGGGGCCTCAGTTAACACCGGGGAGCTGTTTTTT.

CDR3 sequence reads: CASSPGAAGNTDTQYF. CDR3 bases: TGTGCCAGCAGCCCTGGGGCAGCCGGCAACACAGATACGCAGTATTTT. The rearrangement links TRBV25-1 to TRBJ2-3; possibly TRBD1 for D (5 bases). Trimming shortened V by 6 bases and J by 2 bases, and 18 bases separated the two germline ends. Germline CDR1 and CDR2: MGHDK and SYGVNS. The CDR3 loop spans 16 amino acids.

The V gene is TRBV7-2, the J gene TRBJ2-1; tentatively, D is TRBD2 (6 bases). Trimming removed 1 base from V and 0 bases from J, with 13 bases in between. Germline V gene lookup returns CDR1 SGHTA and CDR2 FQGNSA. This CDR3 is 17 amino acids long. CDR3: CASSLVGGSSSYNEQFF. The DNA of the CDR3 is TGTGCCAGCAGCTTAGTGGGAGGCAGCAGCTCCTACAATGAGCAGTTCTTC. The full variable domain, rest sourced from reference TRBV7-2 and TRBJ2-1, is GAGVSQSPSNKVTEKGKDVELRCDPISGHTALYWYRQSLGQGLEFLIYFQGNSAPDKSGLPSDRFSAERTGGSVSTLTIQRTQQEDSAVYLCASSLVGGSSSYNEQFFGPGTRLTVL.